This TCR beta chain stems from a study of blood T cell repertoires in COVID-19. The CDR3 is 16 residues long. Germline values: CDR1 LNHDA, CDR2 SQIVND (reference sequence). V lost 7 bases and J lost 1, with 19 bases in between. Only in-frame clones appear in the TCRdb table, and some are missing; sequencing was by immunoSEQ multiplex PCR. The data show approximately 360,000 clones, around 87% seen once. Specimen: PBMCs or T cells enriched from blood (not recorded which). V is TRBV19 and J is TRBJ1-1, with a tentative D call TRBD1 (6 bases). This TCR was sampled from a man in his forties in a cohort exposed to, infected with or recovered from COVID-19 (not recorded which). For the CDR3, the DNA is TGTGCCAGTACCGCGACAGGTTTGGGGGCGAACACTGAAGCTTTCTTT. It specifies CASTATGLGANTEAFF.